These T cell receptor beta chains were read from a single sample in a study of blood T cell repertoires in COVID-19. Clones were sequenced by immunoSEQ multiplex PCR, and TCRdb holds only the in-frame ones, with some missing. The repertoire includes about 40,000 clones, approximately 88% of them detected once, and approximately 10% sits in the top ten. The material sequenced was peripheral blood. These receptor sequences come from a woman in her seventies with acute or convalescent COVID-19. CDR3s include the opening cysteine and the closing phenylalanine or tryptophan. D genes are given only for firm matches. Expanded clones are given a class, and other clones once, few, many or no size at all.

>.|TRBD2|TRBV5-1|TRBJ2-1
TGCGCCAGCAGCCCTAGCGGGAGCTCCTACAATGAGCAGTTCTTC
CASSPSGSSYNEQFF
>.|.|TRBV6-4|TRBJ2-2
TGTGCCAGGGAGTGGGGAGCTGTTTTT
CAREWGAVF
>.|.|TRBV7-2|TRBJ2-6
TGTGCCAGCAGCTTAGTGGCCAGGGGTGCTGGGGCCAACGTCCTGACTTTC
CASSLVARGAGANVLTF
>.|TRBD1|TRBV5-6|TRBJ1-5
TGTGCCAGCAGTACCGGGACAGGGGTTAATCAGCCCCAGCATTTT
CASSTGTGVNQPQHF
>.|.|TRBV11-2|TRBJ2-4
TGTGCCAGCAGCTTAGATCGGCCGATTTGGAGTTCTCAGTACTTC
CASSLDRPIWSSQYF
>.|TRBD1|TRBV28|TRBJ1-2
TGTGCCAGCAGTTCAGGAGGACAGGAAATCTATGGCTACACCTTC
CASSSGGQEIYGYTF
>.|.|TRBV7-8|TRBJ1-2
TGTGCCAGCAGCTTAGGGCTTGGCTACACCTTC
CASSLGLGYTF
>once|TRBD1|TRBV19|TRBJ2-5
TGTGCCAGTAGTACAAATGACAGGGCTGGGGAGACCCAGTACTTC
CASSTNDRAGETQYF
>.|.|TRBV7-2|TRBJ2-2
TGTGCCAGCAGCTTAGGGGGGGCGAACACCGGGGAGCTGTTTTTT
CASSLGGANTGELFF
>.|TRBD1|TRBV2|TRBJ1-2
TGTGCCGGCCGTCCCGGGACAGGGGAAGGCCCTAGTGGCTACACCTTC
CAGRPGTGEGPSGYTF
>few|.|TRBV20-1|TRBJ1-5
TGCAGTGCTAGTCATGGCAATCAGCCCCAGCATTTT
CSASHGNQPQHF
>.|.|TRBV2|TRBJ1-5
TGTGCCAGCAGTGGTTTTAGTCAGCCCCAGCATTTT
CASSGFSQPQHF
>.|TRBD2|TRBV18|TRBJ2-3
TGTGCCAGCTCACCACCGGCTAGCGGGAGCAGCACAGATACGCAGTATTTT
CASSPPASGSSTDTQYF
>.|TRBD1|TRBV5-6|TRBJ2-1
TGTGCCAGCAGCCCCTACGGTGGCAGGGGGCAATACAATGAGCAGTTCTTC
CASSPYGGRGQYNEQFF